The next 32 T cell receptor beta chains were all read from a single sample in a study of response to subunit inactivated influenza vaccine. TCRdb reprocessed the RT-PCR reads via MiXCR and lists one record per CDR3 protein. The sample yields about 310,000 distinct CDR3 sequences, approximately 23% seen once. Sequencing was performed on PBMCs from blood, taken about 19 months after vaccination. These receptors were obtained from a man between 50 and 69 years old who received an inactivated influenza vaccine.

This clonotype was recorded a few times. The J gene is TRBJ2-7, the V gene TRBV4-2; D remains ambiguous. This CDR3 comprises 13 residues. CDR1 LGHNA and CDR2 YNFKEQ come from the germline V gene. Deletions cut 3 bases from V and 0 bases from J, with 6 bases between. The CDR3, as DNA: TGTGCCAGCAGCCACGACGACTCCTACGAGCAGTACTTC. Its protein product is CASSHDDSYEQYF.

The chain links TRBV28 to TRBJ2-1, with a possible D match to TRBD2 (5 bases). Germline assignment: CDR1 MDHEN and CDR2 SYDVKM. V lost 5 bases and J lost 5, with 16 bases in between. The CDR3 is 15 amino acids. As DNA, the CDR3 is TGTGCCAGCAGTCTTCTGGCGGGCATTAACAATGAGCAGTTCTTC. Protein: CASSLLAGINNEQFF. Drawing the rest from reference TRBV28 and TRBJ2-1, the complete variable domain is DVKVTQSSRYLVKRTGEKVFLECVQDMDHENMFWYRQDPGLGLRLIYFSYDVKMKEKGDIPEGYSVSREKKERFSLILESASTNQTSMYLCASSLLAGINNEQFFGPGTRLTVL.

Only a few counts were recorded for this clonotype. This chain joins TRBV15 and TRBJ1-2; no reliable D call. The V and J ends lost 1 base and 3 bases respectively, with 9 bases between them. The CDR3 is made up of 14 amino acids. CDR1 LNHNV and CDR2 YYDKDF come from the germline V gene (reference sequence). The CDR3 region is CATSRGTADYGYTF. The CDR3 DNA reads TGTGCCACCAGCAGAGGTACAGCTGACTATGGCTACACCTTC.

The chain joins TRBV12-3 or TRBV12-4 to TRBJ1-1, with no clear D. The CDR3 is 12 residues long. The V end lost 5 bases, the J end lost 4 bases, and 8 bases lay between the germline ends. The CDR3 coding sequence is TGTGCCAGCAGTACGAGGCCCACTGAAGCTTTCTTT. It yields the protein CASSTRPTEAFF.

The chain is built from TRBV12-3 or TRBV12-4 and TRBJ2-6; D is possibly TRBD1 (5 bases). The CDR3 is 17 residues long. V dropped 5 bases and J dropped 0 bases, with 14 bases sitting between them. As DNA, the CDR3 is TGTGCCAGCAGTCCGGAAATAGGGGTCTCTGGGGCCAACGTCCTGACTTTC. Its protein product is CASSPEIGVSGANVLTF.

Notes on this clonotype: As the CDR3 is not closed by the conserved phenylalanine or tryptophan, this likely results from a read error. The rearrangement links TRBV10-3 to TRBJ2-7, with 8 bases aligning to TRBD1. V dropped 6 bases and J dropped 1; count of bases not matched to a gene: 5. The length of the CDR3 is 14 residues. The germline V gene encodes CDR1 ENHRY and CDR2 SYGVKD. The CDR3 spells CAIRGQDNSYEQYS. The CDR3, as DNA: TGTGCCATCAGGGGACAGGATAATTCCTACGAGCAGTACTCC.

This clonotype has just a few counts. The V and J genes are TRBV6-2 or TRBV6-3 and TRBJ1-1, with 9 bases fitting TRBD1. The CDR3 loop spans 15 amino acids. Germline V gene sequence: CDR1 MNHEY, CDR2 SVGEGT. V trimming: 6 bases; J trimming: 0 bases; junction bases outside the gene matches: 5. Here the CDR3 DNA reads TGTGCCAGCAGGGTACAGGGGGCCATGAACACTGAAGCTTTCTTT. Translating gives CASRVQGAMNTEAFF.

This clonotype was found a few times. The gene calls are TRBV15 and TRBJ1-6; TRBD1 might be the D (6 bases). Germline loops: CDR1 LNHNV, CDR2 YYDKDF (reference sequence). Trimming removed 2 bases at V and 0 bases at J, with 14 bases between. This CDR3 is 18 amino acids long. The CDR3 reads CATSRTGASSSYNSPLHF. The CDR3 DNA reads as TGTGCCACCAGCAGAACGGGGGCCTCGAGCTCCTATAATTCACCCCTCCACTTT.

This clonotype has a handful of counts. The chain joins TRBV7-2 to TRBJ1-1; unclear D gene. The V gene's germline CDR1 is SGHTA and CDR2 FQGNSA. V was cut by 5 bases and J by 3 bases, with 10 bases left in between. CDR3 size: 13 residues. The CDR3 DNA is TGTGCCAGCAGCCCAAGGGTTGACACTGAAGCTTTCTTT. Its translation is CASSPRVDTEAFF.

This clonotype was counted a single time. The chain is built from TRBV5-8 and TRBJ1-1; D might be TRBD1 (6 bases). The CDR3 totals 14 residues. The V end was cut by 5 bases, the J end by 6 bases, with 17 bases between. CDR1 SGHTS and CDR2 YDEGEE come from the germline V gene. The CDR3 reads CASSLWGPGAEAFF. DNA for the CDR3: TGTGCCAGCAGTTTATGGGGGCCCGGGGCTGAAGCTTTCTTT.

Points on this clonotype: A much larger clone differs from this one at a single base, so this may be a read error. The chain combines TRBV29-1 with TRBJ1-4; D is uncertain. The V gene's germline CDR1 is SQVTM and CDR2 ANQGSEA. The CDR3 totals 12 residues. CDR3 in amino acids: CSIGINGEKLYF. CDR3 DNA sequence: TGCAGCATCGGCATAAATGGCGAAAAACTGTATTTT.

This clonotype was counted only a few times. This sequence joins TRBV5-6 and TRBJ1-2, with D perhaps TRBD1 (6 bases). From germline, CDR1 is SGHDT and CDR2 YYEEEE. Trimming shortened V by 0 bases and J by 5 bases, and 14 bases separated the two germline ends. The CDR3 contains 15 residues. The CDR3 sequence is CASSLEGELRYGYTF. The CDR3 DNA follows: TGTGCCAGCAGCTTGGAGGGGGAACTACGGTATGGCTACACCTTC. Full variable domain (missing parts from reference TRBV5-6 and TRBJ1-2): DAGVTQSPTHLIKTRGQQVTLRCSPKSGHDTVSWYQQALGQGPQFIFQYYEEEERQRGNFPDRFSGHQFPNYSSELNVNALLLGDSALYLCASSLEGELRYGYTFGSGTRLTVV.

This clonotype came up many times. The V gene is TRBV4-3, the J gene TRBJ1-1; no definite D call. The CDR3 length is 15 residues. Per germline, CDR1 LGHNA and CDR2 YSLEER. V shed 3 bases and J shed 8 bases, with 19 bases lying between them. The CDR3 sequence is CASSQTTGPLGEAFF. The CDR3 nucleotides read TGCGCCAGCAGCCAGACGACCGGCCCCCTAGGCGAAGCTTTCTTT.

The rearrangement joins TRBV29-1 to TRBJ2-1; D is perhaps TRBD1 (5 bases). V was clipped by 5 bases and J by 7 bases, with 30 bases between them. This CDR3 has 18 residues. The germline V gene encodes CDR1 SQVTM and CDR2 ANQGSEA. The CDR3 reads CSVYGPNLGVLVGNEQFF. The CDR3 nucleotides are TGCAGCGTTTATGGACCTAACCTAGGGGTCCTAGTGGGGAATGAGCAGTTCTTC.

Worth noting for this clonotype: A read error may explain this, as a much larger clone is one base away. V is TRBV4-3 and J is TRBJ1-5, with a tentative D call TRBD1 (5 bases). The CDR3 covers 16 residues. The germline CDR1 and CDR2 sequences are LGHNA and YSLEER. The CDR3 sequence: CASSQEAGKRNQAQHF. Written as DNA, the CDR3 is TGCGCCAGCAGCCAAGAGGCAGGGAAGAGGAATCAGGCCCAGCATTTT.

Of note for this clonotype: The CDR3 does not end in the conserved phenylalanine or tryptophan, so this is likely a read error. J is TRBJ2-4 and V is TRBV10-3; TRBD2 is a possible D gene (5 bases). Germline CDR1 reads ENHRY; CDR2 reads SYGVKD. Between the trimmed V and J ends, which lost 0 bases and 9 bases, there was a span of 12 bases. This CDR3 contains 14 residues. The CDR3 DNA reads TGTGCCATCAGTGAGTCGGACTTAGAAGCCATTCAGTACTCC. It specifies CAISESDLEAIQYS.

The sample holds one count of this clonotype. This chain links TRBV4-1 with TRBJ2-3, with D possibly matching TRBD1 (5 bases). Germline V gene data show CDR1 as MGHRA and CDR2 as YSYEKL. This CDR3 region has 16 residues. Trimming removed 0 bases from V and 1 base from J, with 11 bases in between. Written as DNA, the CDR3 is TGCGCCAGCAGCCAAGATGGAACAGGTGGCACAGATACGCAGTATTTT. Amino acids: CASSQDGTGGTDTQYF.

In this sample, this clonotype turned up a few times. This chain's CDR3 is CASTFGENTEAFF. CDR3 nucleotide sequence: TGTGCCAGCACCTTTGGAGAGAACACTGAAGCTTTCTTT. The chain combines TRBV9 with TRBJ1-1; D ambiguous. CDR1 is SGDLS and CDR2 is YYNGEE in the germline V gene. CDR3 length: 13 amino acids. V lost 6 bases to trimming and J lost 1 base, with 10 bases between them.

The chain links TRBV7-2 to TRBJ1-5; weak D call: TRBD1 (5 bases). V was trimmed by 2 bases and J by 2 bases, leaving 10 bases between them. The length of the CDR3 is 15 residues. Looked up from germline, CDR1 is SGHTA and CDR2 is FQGNSA. The CDR3 DNA is TGTGCCAGCAGCTTATGGGGACGGGGCAATCAGCCCCAGCATTTT. Encoded protein: CASSLWGRGNQPQHF.

The genes are TRBV20-1 and TRBJ2-2; D is unclear. The CDR3 totals 13 residues. The V end lost 6 bases, the J end lost 0 bases, and 8 bases lay between the germline ends. Germline CDR1 DFQATT, CDR2 SNEGSKA (reference sequence). The CDR3 DNA follows: TGCAGTGCCCGTGCAACGAACACCGGGGAGCTGTTTTTT. Protein sequence: CSARATNTGELFF.

The chain has TRBV27 and TRBJ2-2, with D perhaps TRBD1 (6 bases). This CDR3 has 11 residues. The V and J ends lost 8 bases and 6 bases respectively, with 7 bases between them. Germline-derived CDR1 and CDR2 are MNHEY and SMNVEV (reference sequence). CDR3: CASYRAGELFF. In DNA, the CDR3 is TGTGCCAGCTACAGGGCCGGGGAGCTGTTTTTT.

There are a few counts of this clonotype. V and J are TRBV4-2 and TRBJ1-6; 7 nucleotides agree with TRBD1. The CDR3 contains 16 residues. Germline assignment: CDR1 LGHNA and CDR2 YNFKEQ. V lost 5 bases, J lost 0 bases, and 4 bases stayed unmatched. The DNA for the CDR3 is TGTGCCAGCAGCAGAGGGGGCAGCTCCTATAATTCACCCCTCCACTTT. It encodes CASSRGGSSYNSPLHF.

V usage is TRBV7-2 and J usage is TRBJ1-1; D gene uncertain. Germline V gene data show CDR1 as SGHTA and CDR2 as FQGNSA. Trimming left V 4 bases short and J 1 base short, with 10 bases between. There are 14 residues in the CDR3. The CDR3, as DNA: TGTGCCAGCAGCTGGAACACCTGGAACACTGAAGCTTTCTTT. Protein: CASSWNTWNTEAFF.

This clonotype was seen only a few times. V gene TRBV6-1 combines with J gene TRBJ1-2, with a weak D call TRBD1 (6 bases). Germline CDR1 reads MNHNS; CDR2 reads SASEGT. The CDR3 totals 15 residues. The V and J ends lost 11 bases and 4 bases respectively, with 23 bases between them. The chain's CDR3 is CASAEGGRAVYGYTF. In DNA, the CDR3 is TGTGCCTCAGCAGAGGGGGGCAGGGCGGTCTATGGCTACACCTTC.

V gene TRBV3-1 combines with J gene TRBJ1-1, with 7 bases aligning to TRBD1. Germline V gene data show CDR1 as LGHDT and CDR2 as YNNKEL (reference sequence). The V segment lost 2 bases and the J segment 0 bases; nucleotides outside the gene matches: 3. The CDR3 runs 15 residues. The CDR3 coding sequence is TGTGCCAGCAGCCAATTGACAGGGTTGAACACTGAAGCTTTCTTT. It specifies CASSQLTGLNTEAFF.

This clonotype was detected only a few times. This rearrangement joins TRBV28 to TRBJ1-2, with 7 bases identical to TRBD1. The CDR3 has 14 amino acids. Losses at the gene ends were 2 bases for V and 8 bases for J; bases not matched to a gene: 8. The germline gives CDR1 MDHEN, CDR2 SYDVKM. The DNA of the CDR3 is TGTGCCAGCAGTTTAGTGGAGGGGGCTTGGGGCTACACCTTC. Translation: CASSLVEGAWGYTF.

CDR3 protein: CASSLGQGYEKLFF. CDR3 nucleotide sequence: TGTGCCAGCAGCCTGGGACAGGGGTATGAAAAACTGTTTTTT. V gene TRBV27 combines with J gene TRBJ1-4; the match to TRBD1 covers 10 bases. With V trimmed by 6 bases and J by 6 bases, 4 bases remained unmatched. The length of the CDR3 is 14 residues. Germline CDR1 is MNHEY and CDR2 is SMNVEV (reference sequence).

This clonotype came up many times. The junction differs from germline at one of its ends, possibly a read error. This rearrangement joins TRBV7-7 to TRBJ1-1; D gene ambiguous. The CDR3 consists of 13 residues. Germline lookup yields CDR1 SSHAT and CDR2 FNYEAQ (reference sequence). The CDR3 DNA reads TGTGCTAGCAGCTTAGATTTTGGGACTGAAGCTTTCTTT. As protein: CASSLDFGTEAFF.

This clonotype was detected only a few times. J is TRBJ1-2 and V is TRBV6-6, with D hard to call. The CDR3 is 12 amino acids. V dropped 0 bases and J dropped 5 bases, with 4 bases sitting between them. Germline V gene lookup returns CDR1 MNHNY and CDR2 SVGAGI (reference sequence). CDR3 amino acids: CASSYSRYGYTF. CDR3 DNA: TGTGCCAGCAGTTACTCGAGATATGGCTACACCTTC.

The sample holds a few counts of this clonotype. This chain uses TRBV7-9 with TRBJ2-7, with D unresolved. Germline loops: CDR1 SEHNR, CDR2 FQNEAQ (reference sequence). Trimming took off 2 bases at V and 6 bases at J, with 8 bases between the two ends. This CDR3 region has 12 residues. CDR3 loop: CASSLPTAEQYF. The CDR3 DNA is TGTGCCAGCAGCTTACCAACCGCCGAGCAGTACTTC. The full variable domain, rest sourced from reference TRBV7-9 and TRBJ2-7, is DTGVSQNPRHKITKRGQNVTFRCDPISEHNRLYWYRQTLGQGPEFLTYFQNEAQLEKSRLLSDRFSAERPKGSFSTLEIQRTEQGDSAMYLCASSLPTAEQYFGPGTRLTVT.

This clonotype was observed a few times. The chain employs TRBV4-2 and TRBJ1-1; 12 nucleotides match TRBD1. This CDR3 comprises 18 residues. Per the germline V gene, CDR1 is LGHNA and CDR2 is YNFKEQ. The V segment lost 3 bases and the J segment 3 bases; nucleotides outside the gene matches: 11. The CDR3 is CASSQLRDRGRRDTEAFF. The CDR3 nucleotides read TGTGCCAGCAGCCAGCTCCGGGACAGGGGGCGCCGGGACACTGAAGCTTTCTTT.

The chain is built from TRBV27 and TRBJ1-4; TRBD1 is a possible D gene (5 bases). With 2 bases removed from V and 2 bases from J, the gap between germline ends came to 9 bases. Germline-derived CDR1 and CDR2 are MNHEY and SMNVEV (reference sequence). The CDR3 is 15 residues long. The CDR3 region is CASSLMGTTNEKLFF. DNA for the CDR3: TGTGCCAGCAGTTTAATGGGGACTACTAATGAAAAACTGTTTTTT.